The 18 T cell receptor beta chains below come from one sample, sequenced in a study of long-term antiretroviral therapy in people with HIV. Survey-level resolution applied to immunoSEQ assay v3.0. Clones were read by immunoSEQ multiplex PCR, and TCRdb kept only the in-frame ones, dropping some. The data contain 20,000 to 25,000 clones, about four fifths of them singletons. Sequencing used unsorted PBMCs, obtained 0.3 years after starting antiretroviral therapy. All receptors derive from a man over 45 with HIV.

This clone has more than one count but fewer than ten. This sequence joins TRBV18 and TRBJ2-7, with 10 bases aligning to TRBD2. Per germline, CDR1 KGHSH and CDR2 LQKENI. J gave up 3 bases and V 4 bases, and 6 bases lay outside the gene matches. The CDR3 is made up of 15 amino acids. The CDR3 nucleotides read TGTGCCAGCTCACGGAGCAGCGGGGGGGTCTACGAGCAGTACTTC. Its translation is CASSRSSGGVYEQYF.

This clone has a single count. The CDR3 here is CASSFVQGGTEAFF. CDR3 coding DNA: TGTGCCAGCAGCTTTGTACAGGGTGGGACTGAAGCTTTCTTT. V is TRBV5-4 and J is TRBJ1-1; perhaps TRBD1 as D (6 bases). There are 14 residues in the CDR3. Per the germline V gene, CDR1 is SGHNT and CDR2 is YYREEE (reference sequence). V gave up 2 bases and J gave up 5 bases, with 13 bases separating them.

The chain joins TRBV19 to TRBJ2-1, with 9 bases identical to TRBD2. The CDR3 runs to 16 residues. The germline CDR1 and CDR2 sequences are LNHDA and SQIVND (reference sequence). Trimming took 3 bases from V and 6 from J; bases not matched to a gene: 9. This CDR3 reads CASSIVRVAGVNEQFF. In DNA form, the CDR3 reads TGTGCCAGTAGTATTGTCCGCGTAGCGGGAGTCAATGAGCAGTTCTTC.

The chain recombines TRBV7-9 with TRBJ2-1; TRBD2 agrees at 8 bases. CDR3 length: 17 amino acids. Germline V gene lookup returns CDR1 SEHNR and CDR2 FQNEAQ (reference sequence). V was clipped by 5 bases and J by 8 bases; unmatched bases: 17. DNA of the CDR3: TGTGCCAGCAGCGCGAGGGGCGGGGGACTAGGAGCTCATGAGCAGTTCTTC. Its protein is CASSARGGGLGAHEQFF.

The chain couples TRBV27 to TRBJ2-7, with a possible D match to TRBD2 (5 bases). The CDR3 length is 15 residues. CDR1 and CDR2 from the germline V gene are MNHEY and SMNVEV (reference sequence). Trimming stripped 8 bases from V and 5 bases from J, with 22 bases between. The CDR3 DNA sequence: TGTGCCAGCTCTCTCAACGGGGTTAATACCAACGAGCAGTACTTC. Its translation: CASSLNGVNTNEQYF.

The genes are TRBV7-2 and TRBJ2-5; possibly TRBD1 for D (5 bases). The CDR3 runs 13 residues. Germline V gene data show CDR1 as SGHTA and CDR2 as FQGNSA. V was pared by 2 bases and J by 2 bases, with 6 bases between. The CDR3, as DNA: TGTGCCAGCAGCTTACCAGGGCAAGAGACCCAGTACTTC. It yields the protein CASSLPGQETQYF.

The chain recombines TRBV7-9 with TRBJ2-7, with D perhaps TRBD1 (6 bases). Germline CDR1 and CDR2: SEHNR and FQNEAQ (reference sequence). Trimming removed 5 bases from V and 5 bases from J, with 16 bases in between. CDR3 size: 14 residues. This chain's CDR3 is CASSPHTDSHEQYF. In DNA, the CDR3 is TGTGCCAGCAGCCCTCACACGGACAGCCACGAGCAGTACTTC.

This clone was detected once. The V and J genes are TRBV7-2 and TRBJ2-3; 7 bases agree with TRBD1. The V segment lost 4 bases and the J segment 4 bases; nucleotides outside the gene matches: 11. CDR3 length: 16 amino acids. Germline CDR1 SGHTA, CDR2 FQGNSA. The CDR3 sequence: CASSSRYRQGADTQYF. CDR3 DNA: TGTGCCAGCAGCTCTCGCTACCGACAGGGCGCAGATACGCAGTATTTT.

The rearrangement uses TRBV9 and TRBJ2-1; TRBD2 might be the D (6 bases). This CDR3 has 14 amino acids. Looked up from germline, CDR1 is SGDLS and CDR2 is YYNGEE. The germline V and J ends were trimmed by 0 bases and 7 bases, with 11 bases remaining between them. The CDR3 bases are TGTGCCAGCAGCGTAGGGTCGGAGGGGAATGAGCAGTTCTTC. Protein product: CASSVGSEGNEQFF. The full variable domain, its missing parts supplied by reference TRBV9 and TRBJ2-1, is DSGVTQTPKHLITATGQRVTLRCSPRSGDLSVYWYQQSLDQGLQFLIQYYNGEERAKGNILERFSAQQFPDLHSELNLSSLELGDSALYFCASSVGSEGNEQFFGPGTRLTVL.

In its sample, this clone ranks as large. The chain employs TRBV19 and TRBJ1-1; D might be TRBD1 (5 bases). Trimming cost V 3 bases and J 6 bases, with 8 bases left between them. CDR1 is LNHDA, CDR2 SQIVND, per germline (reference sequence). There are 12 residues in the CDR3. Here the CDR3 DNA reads TGTGCCAGTAGTATTCTGGGGGCTGAAGCTTTCTTT. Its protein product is CASSILGAEAFF. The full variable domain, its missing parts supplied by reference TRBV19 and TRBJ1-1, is DGGITQSPKYLFRKEGQNVTLSCEQNLNHDAMYWYRQDPGQGLRLIYYSQIVNDFQKGDIAEGYSVSREKKESFPLTVTSAQKNPTAFYLCASSILGAEAFFGQGTRLTVV.

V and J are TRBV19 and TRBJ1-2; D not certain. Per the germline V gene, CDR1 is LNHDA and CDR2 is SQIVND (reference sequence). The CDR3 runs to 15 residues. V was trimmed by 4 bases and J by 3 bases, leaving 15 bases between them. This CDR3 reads CASSTQIHGDYGYTF. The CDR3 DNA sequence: TGTGCCAGTAGTACCCAAATTCACGGAGACTATGGCTACACCTTC.

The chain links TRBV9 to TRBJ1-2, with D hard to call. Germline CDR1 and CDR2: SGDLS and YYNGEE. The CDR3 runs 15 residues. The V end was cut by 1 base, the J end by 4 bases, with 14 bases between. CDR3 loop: CASSVLGGEFYGYTF. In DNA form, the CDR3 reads TGTGCCAGCAGCGTACTCGGCGGGGAATTCTATGGCTACACCTTC. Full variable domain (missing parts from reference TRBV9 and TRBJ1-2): DSGVTQTPKHLITATGQRVTLRCSPRSGDLSVYWYQQSLDQGLQFLIQYYNGEERAKGNILERFSAQQFPDLHSELNLSSLELGDSALYFCASSVLGGEFYGYTFGSGTRLTVV.

DNA for the CDR3: TGCGCCAGCAGCGGGGTCCCCACCGGGGAGCTGTTTTTT. This codes for CASSGVPTGELFF. The chain is built from TRBV5-1 and TRBJ2-2; no clear D. Deletions cut 4 bases from V and 4 bases from J, with 8 bases between. The V gene's germline CDR1 is SGHRS and CDR2 YFSETQ. CDR3 length: 13 residues.

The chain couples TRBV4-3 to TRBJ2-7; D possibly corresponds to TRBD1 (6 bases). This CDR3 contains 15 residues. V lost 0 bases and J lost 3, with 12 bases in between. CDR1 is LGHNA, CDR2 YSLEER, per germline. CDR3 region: CASSQEHRVYYEQYF. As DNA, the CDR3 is TGCGCCAGCAGCCAAGAGCACAGGGTCTACTACGAGCAGTACTTC.

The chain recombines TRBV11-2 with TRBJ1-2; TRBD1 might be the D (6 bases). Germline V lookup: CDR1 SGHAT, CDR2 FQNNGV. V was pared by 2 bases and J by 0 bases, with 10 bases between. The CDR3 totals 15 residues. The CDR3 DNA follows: TGTGCCAGCAGCTTACCGGGGGCACCTAACTATGGCTACACCTTC. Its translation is CASSLPGAPNYGYTF.

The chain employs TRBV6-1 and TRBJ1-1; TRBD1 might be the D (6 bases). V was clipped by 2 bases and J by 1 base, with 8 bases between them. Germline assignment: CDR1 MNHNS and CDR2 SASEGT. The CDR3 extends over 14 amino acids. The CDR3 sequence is CASSEPGANTEAFF. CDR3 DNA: TGTGCCAGCAGTGAACCAGGGGCGAACACTGAAGCTTTCTTT.

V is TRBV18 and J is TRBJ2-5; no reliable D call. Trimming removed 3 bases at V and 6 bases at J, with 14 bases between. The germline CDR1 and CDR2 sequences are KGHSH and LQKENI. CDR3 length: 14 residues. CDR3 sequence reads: CASSPPTPDQTQYF. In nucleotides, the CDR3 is TGTGCCAGCTCACCCCCGACTCCGGATCAGACCCAGTACTTC.

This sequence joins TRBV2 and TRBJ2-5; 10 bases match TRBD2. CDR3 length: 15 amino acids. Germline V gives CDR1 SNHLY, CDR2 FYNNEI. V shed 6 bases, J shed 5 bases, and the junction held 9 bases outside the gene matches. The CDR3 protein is CASRFLAGAPETQYF. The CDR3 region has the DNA TGTGCCAGCAGATTTCTAGCGGGAGCGCCGGAGACCCAGTACTTC. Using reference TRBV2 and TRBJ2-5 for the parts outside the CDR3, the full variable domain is EPEVTQTPSHQVTQMGQEVILRCVPISNHLYFYWYRQILGQKVEFLVSFYNNEISEKSEIFDDQFSVERPDGSNFTLKIRSTKLEDSAMYFCASRFLAGAPETQYFGPGTRLLVL.